This T cell receptor beta chain was recovered during a study of blood T cell repertoires in COVID-19. Study context: The United States, Italy and Spain supplied acute and convalescent COVID-19 samples. The cDNA or gDNA used as material had been derived from T cells, B-cell-depleted T cells, or PBMCs.

V lost 5 bases to trimming and J lost 3 bases, with 16 bases between them. The CDR3 contains 15 residues. In germline, CDR1 is MNHEY, CDR2 SMNVEV (reference sequence). Authors' analysis steps: Reference gene primer amplification in the assay estimated nucleated cell counts. Clones were sequenced by immunoSEQ multiplex PCR, and TCRdb holds only the in-frame ones, with some missing. From that table come the V and J calls and clone size; the DNA was used to work out D and trimming. This table holds approximately 61,000 clones, about 77% found once. This clone was counted between two and nine times. The chain links TRBV27 to TRBJ2-5; TRBD1 might be the D (5 bases). The sequenced sample was peripheral blood. The sequence was collected from an elderly man with active or convalescent COVID-19. The CDR3 loop reads CASSTRQRHKETQYF. The CDR3 bases are TGTGCCAGCAGTACGAGACAGAGACATAAAGAGACCCAGTACTTC.